A single sample is the source of the 19 T cell receptor beta chains below, sequenced in a study of shared clonotypes between healthy human individuals. The protocol was immunoSEQ multiplex PCR, while the TCRdb copy is restricted to in-frame clones and leaves out a portion. In the table there are about 2.3 million clones, approximately 90% of which are singletons. Sequencing input: naive CD4+ T cells from PBMCs. Described subset: CD45RA+ positively selected. The receptors derive from a young man in good health. Some clones in this sample may be carry-over from other donors' samples.

CDR3 sequence (DNA): TGTGCCAGCCGTTTGGCAGGGGCGTTCTATGAGCAGTTCTTC. This gives the protein CASRLAGAFYEQFF. The gene calls are TRBV6-1 and TRBJ2-1; maybe TRBD1 (6 bases). V lost 8 bases to trimming and J lost 8 bases, with 19 bases between them. This CDR3 is 14 amino acids long. From germline, CDR1 is MNHNS and CDR2 SASEGT.

A word on this clone: Other nucleotide sequences in the sample specify the same CDR3. V gene TRBV18 combines with J gene TRBJ2-7; D is undetermined. CDR1 KGHSH and CDR2 LQKENI come from the germline V gene. V lost 3 bases and J lost 0, with 9 bases in between. The length of the CDR3 is 14 residues. The CDR3 bases are TGTGCCAGCTCACCCCCGGGTCTCTCCTACGAGCAGTACTTC. Translating it yields CASSPPGLSYEQYF.

This chain links TRBV5-6 with TRBJ2-1; D ambiguous. V lost 2 bases and J lost 3, with 12 bases in between. This CDR3 has 15 residues. CDR1 and CDR2 from the germline V gene are SGHDT and YYEEEE. DNA for the CDR3: TGTGCCAGCAGCTTTTGGGCAATGGGCTACAATGAGCAGTTCTTC. This gives the protein CASSFWAMGYNEQFF.

The chain carries TRBV9 and TRBJ1-4; TRBD1 is a possible D gene (5 bases). The CDR3 length is 14 residues. Germline lookup yields CDR1 SGDLS and CDR2 YYNGEE. Trimming took 4 bases from V and 7 from J, leaving 14 bases between them. CDR3 nucleotide sequence: TGTGCCAGCAGCCTCCGGGGGGGTGGTGAAAAACTGTTTTTT. Residues: CASSLRGGGEKLFF.

V and J are TRBV28 and TRBJ1-6; D call uncertain. The CDR3 runs 14 residues. Germline V lookup: CDR1 MDHEN, CDR2 SYDVKM. V was cut by 2 bases and J by 7 bases, with 9 bases left in between. Here the CDR3 DNA reads TGTGCCAGCAGTTTAGGGCTGCGCAATTCACCCCTCCACTTT. Protein: CASSLGLRNSPLHF.

The rearrangement joins TRBV15 to TRBJ2-7; 9 nucleotides match TRBD2. The CDR3 covers 16 residues. In germline, CDR1 is LNHNV, CDR2 YYDKDF (reference sequence). J was trimmed by 7 bases and V by 1 base; bases with no gene match: 11. In DNA, the CDR3 is TGTGCCACCAGCAGAGGACCCGAGAGCGGGAGGCGGGAGCAGTACTTC. This codes for CATSRGPESGRREQYF.

V and J are TRBV27 and TRBJ2-2; 10 nucleotides align to TRBD1. The CDR3 runs 16 residues. V was clipped by 3 bases and J by 4 bases; unmatched bases: 5. Germline V gene lookup returns CDR1 MNHEY and CDR2 SMNVEV (reference sequence). CDR3 bases: TGTGCCAGCAGTTTCGGACAGGGGGGAATCACCGGGGAGCTGTTTTTT. Translation gives CASSFGQGGITGELFF.

This clone was picked up a small number of times. The identical CDR3 is also encoded by other nucleotide sequences in the sample. CDR3 loop: CASSLSRQETQYF. The DNA of the CDR3 is TGTGCCAGCAGCTTATCCCGGCAAGAGACCCAGTACTTC. This rearrangement joins TRBV7-3 to TRBJ2-5; D gene ambiguous. Germline CDR1 reads SGHTA; CDR2 reads FQGTGA. V shed 2 bases and J shed 2 bases, with 6 bases lying between them. The CDR3 loop spans 13 amino acids.

This clone was seen only once. This rearrangement joins TRBV28 to TRBJ1-2; no reliable D call. The CDR3 runs to 14 residues. Per germline, CDR1 MDHEN and CDR2 SYDVKM. V was pared by 7 bases and J by 5 bases, with 17 bases between. The CDR3 bases are TGTGCCAGCACTCCGCCGGGGATAATTTATGGCTACACCTTC. It is translated as CASTPPGIIYGYTF.

The chain carries TRBV30 and TRBJ1-1, with no clear D. V lost 1 base and J lost 8, with 14 bases in between. Germline V lookup: CDR1 GTSNPN, CDR2 SVGIG (reference sequence). The CDR3 loop spans 13 amino acids. CDR3 bases: TGTGCCTGGAGTGGGGCGGGGATTCTCGAAGCTTTCTTT. Its protein is CAWSGAGILEAFF.

The V and J genes are TRBV5-6 and TRBJ2-1; 13 nucleotides line up with TRBD2. The ends lost 4 bases at V and 7 bases at J; junction bases unmatched: 8. Germline V gives CDR1 SGHDT, CDR2 YYEEEE. This CDR3 has 16 residues. The CDR3 nucleotides read TGTGCCAGCAGCCTAGGACTAGCGGGAGTGGGGAATGAGCAGTTCTTC. Translating gives CASSLGLAGVGNEQFF.

The gene calls are TRBV5-1 and TRBJ2-7, with 8 bases fitting TRBD2. The trim removed 4 bases at V and 4 bases at J, leaving 7 bases unmatched. This CDR3 is 14 amino acids long. Germline assignment: CDR1 SGHRS and CDR2 YFSETQ. CDR3 nucleotide sequence: TGCGCCAGCAGCCCTGGACCGGGAGGGTACGAGCAGTACTTC. It is translated as CASSPGPGGYEQYF. The whole variable domain, filled in from reference TRBV5-1 and TRBJ2-7, reads KAGVTQTPRYLIKTRGQQVTLSCSPISGHRSVSWYQQTPGQGLQFLFEYFSETQRNKGNFPGRFSGRQFSNSRSEMNVSTLELGDSALYLCASSPGPGGYEQYFGPGTRLTVT.

This chain links TRBV7-9 with TRBJ2-5, with 7 positions matching TRBD1. With the DNA end fitting TRBJ2-7 better, the J assignment may be wrong. CDR3 size: 14 residues. Germline V gene sequence: CDR1 SEHNR, CDR2 FQNEAQ (reference sequence). The CDR3 protein is CASSQAGGSYEQYF. In nucleotides, the CDR3 is TGTGCCAGCAGCCAAGCAGGGGGCTCCTACGAGCAGTACTTC.

This chain joins TRBV6-6 and TRBJ2-1; unclear D gene. The length of the CDR3 is 16 residues. Deletions cut 5 bases from V and 0 bases from J, with 14 bases between. Germline CDR1 MNHNY, CDR2 SVGAGI (reference sequence). In DNA form, the CDR3 reads TGTGCCAGCAGTCACCGCGAAGCAGTCTCCTACAATGAGCAGTTCTTC. Amino acid sequence: CASSHREAVSYNEQFF.

Concerning this clone itself: This CDR3 is also generated by other DNA sequences in the sample. V and J are TRBV9 and TRBJ1-1, with D perhaps matching TRBD1 (5 bases). The CDR3 is 13 residues long. Germline CDR1 SGDLS, CDR2 YYNGEE. Trimming pared 0 bases from V and 6 bases from J, leaving 9 bases between. The CDR3 loop is CASSVVGASEAFF. The CDR3 DNA sequence: TGTGCCAGCAGCGTAGTAGGGGCTTCTGAAGCTTTCTTT.

The chain links TRBV6-1 to TRBJ1-1, with 7 bases aligning to TRBD1. V was pared by 6 bases and J by 5 bases, with 9 bases of the junction left unmatched. The germline CDR1 and CDR2 sequences are MNHNS and SASEGT. This CDR3 comprises 14 residues. Here the CDR3 DNA reads TGTGCCAGCAGCCCACAGGGGTCGGAGACTGAAGCTTTCTTT. Translated, it gives CASSPQGSETEAFF.

Concerning this clone itself: Other nucleotide sequences in the sample specify the same CDR3. The chain joins TRBV9 to TRBJ2-3; D is ambiguous. V gave up 2 bases and J gave up 1 base, with 8 bases separating them. CDR3 size: 14 residues. Germline V lookup: CDR1 SGDLS, CDR2 YYNGEE. The CDR3 DNA reads as TGTGCCAGCAGCGTGCGGTCGGGCACAGATACGCAGTATTTT. Its protein product is CASSVRSGTDTQYF.

J is TRBJ2-7 and V is TRBV6-5; perhaps TRBD2 as D (5 bases). CDR1 is MNHEY and CDR2 is SVGAGI in the germline V gene. Trimming cost V 7 bases and J 6 bases, with 19 bases left between them. This CDR3 is 14 amino acids long. The DNA for the CDR3 is TGTGCCAGCATTGGAGAGGCCTCTGGAGGCGAGCAGTACTTC. Protein: CASIGEASGGEQYF.

The CDR3 nucleotides read TGTGCCAGCAGTTTGCCCGGTACCGTAGATACGCAGTATTTT. It yields the protein CASSLPGTVDTQYF. The chain recombines TRBV28 with TRBJ2-3, with D hard to call. Germline values: CDR1 MDHEN, CDR2 SYDVKM. V lost 3 bases, J lost 5 bases, and 12 bases lay in between. CDR3 size: 14 residues.